This TCR beta chain was recovered during a study of blood T cell repertoires in COVID-19. Study background: Samples came from the United States, Italy and Spain, spanning acute and convalescent COVID-19.

Libraries were prepared by immunoSEQ multiplex PCR; TCRdb keeps only in-frame clonotypes and omits some of them. The top ten clones hold around 9.6% of a sample with approximately 41,000 clones, approximately 90% of them seen once. The source material was peripheral blood. The TCR sequence derives from a woman aged 80 or older with active COVID-19.

The CDR3 region has the DNA TGTGCCAGCAGCTTAGGATCAGGGTTGTATGAAAAACTGTTTTTT. Amino acid sequence: CASSLGSGLYEKLFF. The rearrangement joins TRBV7-6 to TRBJ1-4; perhaps TRBD1 as D (5 bases). Germline lookup yields CDR1 SGHVS and CDR2 FNYEAQ. Trimming left V 1 base short and J 6 bases short, with 12 bases between. The CDR3 covers 15 residues.